Below are 14 T cell receptor beta chains sequenced from a single sample in a study of cytomegalovirus exposure and HLA in healthy donors. PCR used 60 Vbeta primers and 13 Jbeta primers. Assay: immunoSEQ multiplex PCR; the TCRdb copy retains only in-frame clones and omits some. The listing contains 220,000 or so clones. Input material: PBMCs. All receptors come from a girl aged 2 to 10 in good health and CMV-seropositive.

This rearrangement joins TRBV27 to TRBJ2-7; D is unclear. The germline CDR1 and CDR2 sequences are MNHEY and SMNVEV (reference sequence). V was clipped by 3 bases and J by 0 bases, with 15 bases between them. CDR3 size: 16 residues. CDR3 loop: CASSFRHSAPSYEQYF. CDR3 nucleotides: TGTGCCAGCAGTTTTAGACACTCGGCCCCCTCCTACGAGCAGTACTTC.

The V call is TRBV4-2, the J call TRBJ2-5, with 7 bases fitting TRBD2. The CDR3 covers 15 residues. Germline loops: CDR1 LGHNA, CDR2 YNFKEQ. V gave up 4 bases and J gave up 1 base; unmatched junction bases: 6. CDR3 amino acids: CASSPSGEVQETQYF. The CDR3 DNA follows: TGTGCCAGCAGCCCAAGCGGGGAAGTCCAAGAGACCCAGTACTTC.

V and J are TRBV6-1 and TRBJ1-1; D may be TRBD1 (6 bases). The CDR3 spans 16 residues. The V end was cut by 1 base, the J end by 4 bases, with 16 bases between. In germline, CDR1 is MNHNS, CDR2 SASEGT. The CDR3 reads CASSEVGGGRGTEAFF. CDR3 in DNA: TGTGCCAGCAGTGAAGTAGGGGGGGGCAGGGGCACTGAAGCTTTCTTT.

In nucleotides, the CDR3 is TGTGCCAGCAGCTTCGGGACACTGAACACTGAAGCTTTCTTT. The encoded protein is CASSFGTLNTEAFF. The chain has TRBV5-8 and TRBJ1-1, with a possible D match to TRBD1 (6 bases). Between the trimmed V and J ends, which lost 2 bases and 0 bases, there was a span of 8 bases. The length of the CDR3 is 14 residues. Looked up from germline, CDR1 is SGHTS and CDR2 is YDEGEE.

About this clone: The sample contains more than one DNA sequence encoding this CDR3. The chain combines TRBV6-1 with TRBJ2-1; D is possibly TRBD2 (5 bases). Trimming pared 0 bases from V and 4 bases from J, leaving 7 bases between. The germline CDR1 and CDR2 sequences are MNHNS and SASEGT. This CDR3 contains 14 residues. The CDR3 DNA is TGTGCCAGCAGTGAAGCGGGAGCTTACAATGAGCAGTTCTTC. It translates to CASSEAGAYNEQFF.

The V and J genes are TRBV5-5 and TRBJ2-2, with D possibly TRBD2 on 5 matching bases. The CDR3 runs 16 residues. The V and J ends lost 0 bases and 1 base respectively, with 10 bases between them. Germline V gene sequence: CDR1 SGHKS, CDR2 YYEKEE (reference sequence). This CDR3 reads CASSLEASWNTGELFF. CDR3 in DNA: TGTGCCAGCAGCTTGGAGGCTAGCTGGAACACCGGGGAGCTGTTTTTT.

The chain combines TRBV6-5 with TRBJ2-7, with D possibly being TRBD1 (5 bases). V was clipped by 5 bases and J by 0 bases, with 14 bases between them. The germline gives CDR1 MNHEY, CDR2 SVGAGI. This CDR3 region has 15 residues. The CDR3 DNA follows: TGTGCCAGCAGTAAGGGGCGGCCGAGCTCCTACGAGCAGTACTTC. Its protein product is CASSKGRPSSYEQYF.

The chain uses TRBV7-9 and TRBJ1-2; 8 nucleotides line up with TRBD1. The J segment lost 7 bases and the V segment lost 5 bases, leaving 18 bases of the junction unmatched. Germline CDR1 is SEHNR and CDR2 is FQNEAQ (reference sequence). The CDR3 has 17 amino acids. DNA of the CDR3: TGTGCCAGCAGCCAAGGCGGCGCAGGGGGCGAATTAGGTGGCTACACCTTC. Protein sequence: CASSQGGAGGELGGYTF.

The chain recombines TRBV27 with TRBJ2-3; weak D call: TRBD2 (5 bases). The V end lost 6 bases, the J end lost 2 bases, and 15 bases lay between the germline ends. There are 15 residues in the CDR3. Germline assignment: CDR1 MNHEY and CDR2 SMNVEV (reference sequence). CDR3: CASSLGSANTDTQYF. The CDR3 DNA reads as TGTGCCAGCAGCCTCGGTAGCGCCAACACAGATACGCAGTATTTT.

V is TRBV13 and J is TRBJ2-5, with 8 nucleotides matching TRBD1. Near its end, the DNA agrees better with TRBJ2-7, so the J call may be wrong. Germline V gene sequence: CDR1 PRHDT, CDR2 FYEKMQ (reference sequence). The CDR3 consists of 15 residues. This CDR3 is CASKTTGTGLYEQYF. The CDR3 region has the DNA TGTGCCAGCAAAACTACCGGGACAGGACTCTACGAGCAGTACTTC.

CDR3 coding DNA: TGTGCCAGCAGTTCCCTCATCCAGGAAAACTATGGCTACACCTTC. Amino acids: CASSSLIQENYGYTF. The V gene is TRBV28, the J gene TRBJ1-2, with D unresolved. The CDR3 runs to 15 residues. CDR1 and CDR2 (germline): MDHEN, SYDVKM. Trimming took off 4 bases at V and 2 bases at J, with 14 bases between the two ends.

The V gene is TRBV4-1, the J gene TRBJ1-3, with TRBD1 matching over 7 bases. CDR3 length: 15 residues. Germline trimming cut 5 bases from V and 2 bases from J; bases unmatched to any gene: 6. Germline values: CDR1 MGHRA, CDR2 YSYEKL. The chain's CDR3 is CASSRDREPGNTIYF. CDR3 DNA: TGCGCCAGCAGCAGAGACAGGGAGCCTGGAAACACCATATATTTT.

V usage is TRBV5-5 and J usage is TRBJ1-2; 7 nucleotides line up with TRBD1. Looked up from germline, CDR1 is SGHKS and CDR2 is YYEKEE (reference sequence). This CDR3 region has 13 residues. V shed 4 bases and J 7 bases; nucleotides not matched to a gene: 7. The DNA for the CDR3 is TGTGCCAGCAGCCACCGGGACAGCAGTGGCTACACCTTC. It is translated as CASSHRDSSGYTF.

The V gene is TRBV5-1, the J gene TRBJ2-4; maybe TRBD2 (5 bases). CDR3 size: 11 residues. Germline CDR1 reads SGHRS; CDR2 reads YFSETQ. Trimming pared 5 bases from V and 6 bases from J, leaving 6 bases between. The CDR3 sequence: CASSGGNIQYF. The CDR3 DNA reads TGCGCCAGCAGTGGAGGAAACATTCAGTACTTC.